The clone carrying this T cell receptor (beta chain) has more than one count but fewer than ten. The entry originates in a study of identical twins. CDR1 and CDR2 (germline): SGHVS, FNYEAQ. Trimming took 5 bases from V and 6 from J, leaving 11 bases between them. This CDR3 has 14 residues. TCRdb analysed the 5' RACE reads with MiXCR anew, one entry per CDR3 protein. The top ten hold 0.98% of the sample, which has some 660,000 distinct CDR3 sequences, more than 6.5% seen once. The sample was also linked to a second study, of yellow fever vaccine responses in identical twins. This second report adds: The authors reported partly convergent, partly personalized vaccine responses in identical twins.

The origin of this receptor is a woman under 30 in good health. Sequenced sample: PBMCs. This chain links TRBV7-6 with TRBJ1-6; D is possibly TRBD1 (5 bases). This CDR3 is CASSLQGINSPLHF. As DNA, the CDR3 is TGTGCCAGCAGCCTCCAGGGAATTAATTCACCCCTCCACTTT.